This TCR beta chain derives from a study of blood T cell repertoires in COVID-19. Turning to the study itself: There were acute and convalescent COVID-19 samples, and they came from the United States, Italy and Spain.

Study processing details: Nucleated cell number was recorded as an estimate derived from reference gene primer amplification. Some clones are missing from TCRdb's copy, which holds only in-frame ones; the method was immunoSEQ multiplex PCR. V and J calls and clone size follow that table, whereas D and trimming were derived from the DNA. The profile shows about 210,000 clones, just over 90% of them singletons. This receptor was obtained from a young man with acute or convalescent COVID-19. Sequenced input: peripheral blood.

The CDR3 region is CASSFRDRGLVGELFF. In DNA form, the CDR3 reads TGTGCCAGCAGCTTCCGGGACAGGGGGCTCGTCGGGGAGCTGTTTTTT. The V call is TRBV7-6, the J call TRBJ2-2, with 12 bases matching TRBD1. V shed 3 bases and J 7 bases; nucleotides not matched to a gene: 6. Germline lookup yields CDR1 SGHVS and CDR2 FNYEAQ. The CDR3 is made up of 16 amino acids.